This record looks at one T cell receptor (beta chain) sequence and its context. This entry comes from a study of blood T cell repertoires in COVID-19. The overall study: Whether acute or convalescent, the COVID-19 samples came from the United States, Italy and Spain. PBMCs, B-cell-depleted T cells, or T cells were the source of the cDNA or gDNA that made up the material.

Original methodology: Nucleated cell number was recorded as an estimate derived from reference gene primer amplification. Profiling relied on immunoSEQ multiplex PCR, and the TCRdb table lists in-frame clones only, not all of them. Clonal size and the V and J genes are those of that table, whereas D and trimming came from the DNA. The sample yields tens of thousands of clones, 75% to 95% seen once. Between the trimmed V and J ends, which lost 4 bases and 2 bases, there was a span of 11 bases. This CDR3 spans 14 amino acids. Germline values: CDR1 LNHDA, CDR2 SQIVND (reference sequence). This chain links TRBV19 with TRBJ2-5; a weak D match, TRBD1 (6 bases). The clonotype comes from a man at least 80 years old with acute or convalescent COVID-19. Sequencing was carried out using peripheral blood. The CDR3 reads CASSTGTKQETQYF. The CDR3 DNA reads TGTGCCAGTAGTACGGGGACAAAACAAGAGACCCAGTACTTC. Full variable domain (rest looked up from reference TRBV19 and TRBJ2-5): DGGITQSPKYLFRKEGQNVTLSCEQNLNHDAMYWYRQDPGQGLRLIYYSQIVNDFQKGDIAEGYSVSREKKESFPLTVTSAQKNPTAFYLCASSTGTKQETQYFGPGTRLLVL.